Listed here is a single T cell receptor (beta chain). Its target antigen remains unknown. It has no much larger one-base neighbor in the sample; base qualities were not kept. TCRbeta CDR3 regions were amplified from genomic DNA using the immunoSEQ Assay, a bias-controlled multiplex PCR. The original methods were these. Within the assay, amplification of reference gene primers was used to estimate how many nucleated cells each sample contained. Sequence reads were collapsed and filtered to measure the absolute abundance of every unique TCRbeta CDR3 rearrangement. For each sample, productive Simpson clonality was calculated as the square root of Simpson's diversity index over productive rearrangements. TCRdb retrieved this table from immuneACCESS and kept in-frame rearrangements only. Not all clones are present; in checked studies, unresolved V genes account for under half, and no reason is known for the remainder. Clone size and the V and J calls come from that table; the DNA yielded D and trimming. In this sample the table shows around 200,000 clones, about 87% of which occur a single time. The ten largest clones represent about 9.3% of the sample.

This record comes from a study of blood T cell repertoires in COVID-19 (TCRdb year 2020). Study-level background: Collaborator samples came from the United States, Italy and Spain and covered acute and convalescent phases of COVID-19. The prospective study material was composed of cDNA or gDNA derived from T cells, B-cell-depleted T cells, or PBMCs. Deeply sampled blood TCRbeta repertoires from subjects exposed to, actively infected with, or recovered from COVID-19 were included in the dataset. The repertoires were released in a freely available public database meant as a resource for research on the immune response to SARS-CoV-2. The samples were drawn from the first 160 participants of the ongoing ImmuneRACE study and from 950 to 1,500 subjects provided by 6 global collaborators. Sample metadata almost always included a de-identified subject ID, COVID-19 status, age in years and sex. Where available, HLA class I and class II types were taken from metadata supplied by the sample provider and were not determined by assay-based typing.

On the study overall, not on this receptor specifically: How much clinical and demographic metadata was included differed by source and by participant, and the metadata was provided uncurated.

The CDR1 and CDR2 encoded by the germline V gene (reference sequence) are LNHDA and SQIVND. CDR3 length: 16 amino acids, cysteine to phenylalanine. Only the CDR3 part of the read is kept: 48 bases, read in frame from the first base. Ends trimmed: V by 5 bases, J by 7 bases; bases unmatched to a gene: 12. Participants in the prospective study were aged about 18 to 89 years, lived in 24 United States geographic areas, and enrolled through a virtual design. In the prospective study, cohorts were assigned on the basis of participant-reported clinical history obtained from a screening survey and a study questionnaire. Mobile phlebotomists in the prospective study collected whole blood, serum and a nasopharyngeal or oropharyngeal swab from every participant. Additional blood draws and questionnaires over an approximately 2-month period could optionally be provided by prospective study participants. Prospective study blood samples were shipped either frozen or at room temperature before DNA extraction.

This clonotype originated in a man younger than 30 with acute COVID-19. The material sequenced was PBMCs or T cells enriched from blood (not recorded which). This chain joins TRBV19 to TRBJ1-5; TRBD1 lines up with 9 middle nucleotides. The CDR3 amino acid sequence is: CASSFGGQGFAQPQHF. The DNA sequence is TGTGCCAGTAGTTTCGGCGGACAGGGGTTTGCCCAGCCCCAGCATTTT.